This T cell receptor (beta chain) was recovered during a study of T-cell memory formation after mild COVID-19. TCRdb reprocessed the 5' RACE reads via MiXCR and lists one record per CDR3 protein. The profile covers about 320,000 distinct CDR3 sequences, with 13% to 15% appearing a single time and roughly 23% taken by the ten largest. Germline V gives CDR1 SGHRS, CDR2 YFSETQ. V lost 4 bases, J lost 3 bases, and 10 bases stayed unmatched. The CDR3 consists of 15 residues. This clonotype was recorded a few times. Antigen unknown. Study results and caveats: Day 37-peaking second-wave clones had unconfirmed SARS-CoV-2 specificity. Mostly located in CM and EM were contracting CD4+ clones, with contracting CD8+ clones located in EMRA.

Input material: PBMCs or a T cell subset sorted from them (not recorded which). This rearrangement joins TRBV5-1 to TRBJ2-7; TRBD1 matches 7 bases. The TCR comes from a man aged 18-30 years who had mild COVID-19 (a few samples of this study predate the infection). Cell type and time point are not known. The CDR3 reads CASSIGTVEGYEQYF. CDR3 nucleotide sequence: TGCGCCAGCAGCATCGGGACAGTCGAAGGCTACGAGCAGTACTTC.